The rows below give T cell receptor beta chains drawn from one sample of a study of response to subunit inactivated influenza vaccine. TCRdb independently ran MiXCR on the RT-PCR reads; one entry per CDR3 protein. The repertoire consists of roughly 620,000 distinct CDR3 sequences, with 10% to 12% occurring once and the leading ten covering 8% to 13%. The same data also went into a second study, on T cells expressing NK-cell markers.

Sample: PBMCs from blood, taken on the day of vaccination. The receptors were gathered from a man over 45 who received an inactivated influenza vaccine. CDR3s include the opening cysteine and the closing phenylalanine or tryptophan. A D gene is named only where the DNA matches it firmly. Some rows have no size entry. The others give once, few or many, or a class for an expanded clone.

>few|NA|TRBJ1-5|TRBV7-6
CASSPAGRGNQPQHF
TGTGCCAGCAGCCCTGCAGGGAGAGGCAATCAGCCCCAGCATTTT
>few|TRBD1|TRBJ2-5|TRBV29-1
CSVEGPGQRQETQYF
TGCAGCGTCGAGGGTCCGGGACAGAGACAAGAGACCCAGTACTTC
>few|NA|TRBJ2-2|TRBV11-2
CASTLLGAGELFF
TGTGCCAGCACCTTGCTAGGGGCTGGGGAGCTGTTTTTT
>NA|NA|TRBJ2-6|TRBV6-1
CASSKTVPGANVLTF
TGTGCCAGCAGCAAGACAGTTCCTGGGGCCAACGTCCTGACTTTC
>NA|TRBD1|TRBJ2-7|TRBV20-1
CSAVQGPRESEQYF
TGCAGTGCTGTACAGGGGCCAAGGGAATCCGAGCAGTACTTC
>NA|NA|TRBJ2-1|TRBV6-5
CASSYRTRSSYNEQFF
TGTGCCAGCAGTTACCGAACGCGGAGCTCCTACAATGAGCAGTTCTTC
>NA|TRBD1|TRBJ2-6|TRBV3-1
CASSQERWTGGISGANVLTF
TGTGCCAGCAGCCAAGAAAGGTGGACAGGGGGGATTTCTGGGGCCAACGTCCTGACTTTC
>many|NA|TRBJ2-7|TRBV7-9
CASSLAGGSEQYF
TGTGCCAGCAGCTTAGCAGGGGGTAGCGAGCAGTACTTC
>few|TRBD1|TRBJ1-2|TRBV7-2
CASSLPAGTGGYGYTF
TGTGCCAGCAGCTTACCCGCCGGGACAGGGGGGTATGGCTACACCTTC
>many|TRBD1|TRBJ2-6|TRBV20-1
CSARDRAGANVLTF
TGCAGTGCTAGGGACAGGGCTGGGGCCAACGTCCTGACTTTC
>few|NA|TRBJ2-1|TRBV7-3
CASSFDRNSLQFF
TGTGCCAGCAGCTTTGATCGGAACAGTCTCCAGTTCTTC
>few|TRBD2|TRBJ2-1|TRBV12-3/TRBV12-4
CASSLRGLLAGHNEQFF
TGTGCCAGCAGTTTACGAGGATTGTTAGCGGGACACAATGAGCAGTTCTTC
>few|NA|TRBJ1-1|TRBV4-3
CASSQEFGVTEAFF
TGCGCCAGCAGCCAAGAATTCGGGGTCACTGAAGCTTTCTTT
>many|NA|TRBJ2-7|TRBV28
CASRVFLGEQYF
TGTGCCAGCAGGGTTTTCCTTGGCGAGCAGTACTTC
>few|NA|TRBJ1-5|TRBV28
CASSKTGTLYSNQPQHF
TGTGCCAGCAGTAAAACCGGGACACTTTATAGCAATCAGCCCCAGCATTTT